Below, 20 T cell receptor beta chains from the same sample are listed, as sequenced in a study of T-cell reconstitution after alpha-beta-depleted transplantation in children. The TCRbeta library was prepared with unique molecular identifiers. TCRdb analysed the PCR reads with MiXCR anew, one entry per CDR3 protein. The data hold 180,000 or so distinct CDR3 sequences, with roughly 6% observed a single time. The source was PBMCs, collected before TCRalphabeta/CD19-depleted stem cell transplant. These receptor sequences come from a girl under two years old with combined immunodeficiency, due to receive a stem cell transplant.

Many counts were recorded for this clonotype. This chain uses TRBV29-1 with TRBJ2-1; the D gene is possibly TRBD1 (6 bases). Between the trimmed V and J ends, which lost 4 bases and 4 bases, there was a span of 17 bases. Per the germline V gene, CDR1 is SQVTM and CDR2 is ANQGSEA. The CDR3 extends over 15 amino acids. CDR3 coding DNA: TGCAGCGTTGTTGGTGGACAGCCAGAATACAATGAGCAGTTCTTC. Its protein product is CSVVGGQPEYNEQFF.

This clonotype was seen repeatedly, ten times or more. The chain combines TRBV12-3 or TRBV12-4 with TRBJ2-5; D gene ambiguous. V was trimmed by 6 bases and J by 0 bases, leaving 14 bases between them. This CDR3 region has 15 residues. In DNA, the CDR3 is TGTGCCAGCAGCCCTGACTTCCAGTACCAAGAGACCCAGTACTTC. It yields the protein CASSPDFQYQETQYF.

On this clonotype itself: A much larger clone is a single base away; this may be a read error. The conserved phenylalanine or tryptophan is not found at the CDR3 terminus, so this likely reflects a read error. This chain uses TRBV4-1 with TRBJ1-1, with D hard to call. Germline assignment: CDR1 MGHRA and CDR2 YSYEKL. The CDR3 extends over 14 amino acids. The germline V and J ends were trimmed by 2 bases and 5 bases, with 12 bases remaining between them. CDR3 in amino acids: CASSQRESETEAFC. DNA for the CDR3: TGCGCCAGCAGCCAAAGGGAGAGTGAAACTGAAGCTTTCTGT.

This clonotype was detected ten times or more. This chain links TRBV12-3 or TRBV12-4 with TRBJ2-1, with D maybe TRBD2 (7 bases). The CDR3 runs 16 residues. The V end was cut by 6 bases, the J end by 10 bases, with 25 bases between. This CDR3 reads CASSRERGASPMEQFF. The DNA of the CDR3 is TGTGCCAGCAGCCGTGAACGGGGGGCTAGCCCGATGGAGCAGTTCTTC.

This clonotype was counted ten times or more. The gene calls are TRBV4-1 and TRBJ2-1, with 9 bases that match TRBD2. The CDR3 loop spans 16 amino acids. The V segment lost 0 bases and the J segment 9 bases; nucleotides outside the gene matches: 9. Germline V gives CDR1 MGHRA, CDR2 YSYEKL. The DNA of the CDR3 is TGCGCCAGCAGCCAAGAGGGGGTAGCGGGAGTGTTTGAGCAGTTCTTC. Amino acid sequence: CASSQEGVAGVFEQFF.

This clonotype has at least ten counts. The chain has TRBV29-1 and TRBJ2-7; no reliable D call. Germline CDR1 and CDR2: SQVTM and ANQGSEA. This CDR3 region has 15 residues. The chain's CDR3 is CTSNPSEPPSYEQYF. The CDR3 DNA is TGCACCTCCAATCCCTCAGAACCCCCCTCCTACGAGCAGTACTTC.

The sample holds many counts of this clonotype. The chain carries TRBV6-2 or TRBV6-3 and TRBJ1-1, with D perhaps matching TRBD1 (5 bases). Germline loops: CDR1 MNHEY, CDR2 SVGEGT. This CDR3 comprises 15 residues. Trimming took 0 bases from V and 1 from J, leaving 9 bases between them. Written as DNA, the CDR3 is TGTGCCAGCAGTTACTCGGGACGGCGGAACACTGAAGCTTTCTTT. Encoded protein: CASSYSGRRNTEAFF.

This clonotype was detected ten times or more. An end of the junction differs from the germline gene, which may be a read error. This chain uses TRBV7-2 with TRBJ2-7; weak D call: TRBD1 (6 bases). Per germline, CDR1 SGHTA and CDR2 FQGNSA. The CDR3 extends over 14 amino acids. This CDR3 is CASSLGGYTYEQYF. The CDR3 DNA reads TGTGCCAGTAGCTTAGGGGGATACACCTACGAGCAGTACTTC.

This clonotype was recorded at least ten times. The chain uses TRBV4-1 and TRBJ2-7; D may be TRBD1 or TRBD2 (5 bases each). The CDR3 covers 16 residues. With 0 bases removed from V and 3 bases from J, the gap between germline ends came to 15 bases. The germline V gene encodes CDR1 MGHRA and CDR2 YSYEKL. The CDR3 region is CASSQDVGGRVYEQYF. The DNA for the CDR3 is TGCGCCAGCAGCCAAGATGTTGGAGGCAGGGTCTACGAGCAGTACTTC.

This clonotype was observed at least ten times. The chain has TRBV12-3 or TRBV12-4 and TRBJ2-7; 12 bases agree with TRBD2. Unmatched junction bases numbered 6, after V lost 6 bases and J lost 6 bases. CDR3 size: 14 residues. The CDR3 loop reads CASSRLAGESEQYF. The CDR3 DNA is TGTGCCAGCAGCCGACTAGCGGGAGAGTCCGAGCAGTACTTC.

This clonotype was seen at least ten times. The chain combines TRBV5-1 with TRBJ2-3, with TRBD2 matching 7 bases. Trimming removed 3 bases from V and 1 base from J; junction bases left unmatched: 14. The CDR3 sequence is 18 residues long. The V gene's germline CDR1 is SGHRS and CDR2 YFSETQ. CDR3: CASSSLGGGDLGTDTQYF. In nucleotides, the CDR3 is TGCGCCAGCAGCTCCCTTGGCGGGGGTGATCTAGGCACAGATACGCAGTATTTT.

This clonotype has at least ten counts. The chain has TRBV5-1 and TRBJ1-4, with unresolved D. CDR3 size: 14 residues. Germline V gene sequence: CDR1 SGHRS, CDR2 YFSETQ. Trimming removed 2 bases from V and 4 bases from J, with 9 bases in between. The CDR3 region is CASSFLGFNEKLFF. As DNA, the CDR3 is TGCGCCAGCAGCTTTCTCGGCTTTAATGAAAAACTGTTTTTT.

This clonotype showed up many times. The V call is TRBV28, the J call TRBJ1-6, with D maybe TRBD1 (5 bases). V was shortened by 6 bases and J by 8 bases, with 14 bases between the two germline ends. The CDR3 spans 14 residues. Germline V gene sequence: CDR1 MDHEN, CDR2 SYDVKM. Here the CDR3 reads CASRDTLGYSPLHF. In nucleotides, the CDR3 is TGTGCCAGCAGGGACACCCTTGGGTATTCACCCCTCCACTTT.

This clonotype was detected many times. The chain couples TRBV4-1 to TRBJ2-4; the match to TRBD2 covers 10 bases. The CDR3 spans 17 residues. V lost 0 bases and J lost 0; bases outside the gene matches: 2. In germline, CDR1 is MGHRA, CDR2 YSYEKL. The CDR3 loop is CASSQEGLAVAKNIQYF. Here the CDR3 DNA reads TGCGCCAGCAGCCAAGAAGGACTAGCGGTAGCCAAAAACATTCAGTACTTC.

The table lists this clonotype with many counts. The V call is TRBV19, the J call TRBJ2-1; D is unclear. Looked up from germline, CDR1 is LNHDA and CDR2 is SQIVND (reference sequence). The CDR3 runs to 14 residues. With 7 bases removed from V and 0 bases from J, the gap between germline ends came to 10 bases. CDR3 DNA: TGTGCCAGTAAGGCGCAGAGCTCCTACAATGAGCAGTTCTTC. Protein product: CASKAQSSYNEQFF.

This clonotype occurred many times. The chain employs TRBV12-3 or TRBV12-4 and TRBJ2-1; TRBD2 is a possible D gene (6 bases). This CDR3 comprises 14 residues. V dropped 7 bases and J dropped 0 bases, with 10 bases sitting between them. The CDR3 protein is CASTDYGSYNEQFF. The CDR3 DNA sequence: TGTGCCAGCACGGACTACGGCTCCTACAATGAGCAGTTCTTC.

This clonotype has a count of ten or more. The J gene is TRBJ1-2, the V gene TRBV29-1; D uncertain. The CDR3 is 15 residues long. The V end lost 6 bases, the J end lost 2 bases, and 19 bases lay between the germline ends. The germline CDR1 and CDR2 sequences are SQVTM and ANQGSEA. CDR3 sequence: CSVSPAIEGNYGYTF. In DNA form, the CDR3 reads TGCAGCGTGTCCCCGGCCATAGAAGGGAACTATGGCTACACCTTC.

This clonotype was observed at least ten times. The CDR3, as DNA: TGTGCCAGCAGAAGACTCTCCGCCCGGGAAGCGGCCTACAATGAGCAGTTCTTC. Its protein product is CASRRLSAREAAYNEQFF. The chain is built from TRBV27 and TRBJ2-1, with TRBD2 as a possible D gene (5 bases). Germline V gene sequence: CDR1 MNHEY, CDR2 SMNVEV (reference sequence). The CDR3 consists of 18 residues. Trimming removed 6 bases at V and 2 bases at J, with 23 bases between.

Ten or more counts support this clonotype. V gene TRBV12-3 or TRBV12-4 combines with J gene TRBJ2-3, with D tentatively TRBD2 (6 bases). The CDR3 spans 11 residues. Trimming took off 4 bases at V and 10 bases at J, with 9 bases between the two ends. This CDR3 reads CASSYERAQYF. CDR3 DNA sequence: TGTGCCAGCAGTTATGAGCGGGCGCAGTATTTT.

Many counts were recorded for this clonotype. The genes are TRBV6-5 and TRBJ2-1; D is undetermined. V lost 3 bases and J 2 bases, leaving 8 bases between the germline ends. CDR1 and CDR2 from the germline V gene are MNHEY and SVGAGI. The CDR3 runs 14 residues. This chain's CDR3 is CASSYLPPYNEQFF. The CDR3 region has the DNA TGTGCCAGCAGTTATCTCCCTCCCTACAATGAGCAGTTCTTC.